Here is one TCR beta chain with its context. The specificity of this receptor is unknown. Base qualities are not at hand, and no much larger clone is one base apart. Receptor libraries were prepared by the immunoSEQ multiplex PCR assay. TCRdb took over this immuneACCESS table, retaining in-frame rearrangements with V and J assigned. Such tables are incomplete; in checked studies, under half of the missing clones stem from an unresolved V gene, and the remainder is unexplained. This sample is represented by about 88,000 clones; 85% to 95% of them were singletons. Roughly 0.35% of the sample goes to the ten largest clones. This sample was included in a study of technical replicates of blood from a handful of donors (dated by TCRdb to the late 2010s). V drops 1 base and J drops 4 bases, leaving 14 bases in between. Looking up the germline V gene yields CDR1 MDHEN and CDR2 SYDVKM. The cysteine opens and the phenylalanine closes a CDR3 of 15 amino acids. The entry retains the CDR3 DNA only, 45 bases that are in frame from base 1.

The sequence was collected from a human donor in good health. In this chain, TRBV28 is recombined with TRBJ2-7; matching of 6 bases hints at TRBD1 as the D gene. Sequencing input: T cells isolated from PBMCs. The sequenced DNA is TGTGCCAGCAGTTTATCATGGGGCAGGGGTTACGAGCAGTACTTC. Translated, this is CASSLSWGRGYEQYF.